This is a list of T cell receptor beta chains from one sample in a study of blood T cell repertoires in COVID-19. The table came from immunoSEQ multiplex PCR; TCRdb's copy has only in-frame clones and leaves some out. The repertoire includes over 200,000 clones, about 85% of them detected once, and 10% to 13% sits in the top ten. Sequencing input: PBMCs or T cells enriched from blood (not recorded which). The receptors were gathered from a man aged 25-45 years who had recovered from COVID-19. CDR3s include the opening cysteine and the closing phenylalanine or tryptophan. The D gene is left open where the match is weak. The listing skips clone size in some rows; elsewhere it reads once, few, many or a size class.

TRBV30	TRBJ1-2	-	-	CAWINWIGGYTF	TGTGCCTGGATCAATTGGATCGGGGGCTACACCTTC
TRBV28	TRBJ2-7	-	-	CASSFMRSAGAYEQYF	TGTGCCAGCAGTTTCATGCGGTCTGCAGGGGCCTACGAGCAGTACTTC
TRBV15	TRBJ1-1	-	few	CATSQEEDTEAFF	TGTGCCACCAGCCAGGAGGAGGACACTGAAGCTTTCTTT
TRBV27	TRBJ2-2	-	-	CASSSSKDWGRFPTGELFF	TGTGCCAGCAGTTCCTCTAAGGATTGGGGGCGCTTCCCCACCGGGGAGCTGTTTTTT
TRBV28	TRBJ2-7	-	-	CASKHPGPAREQYF	TGTGCCAGCAAACATCCTGGGCCAGCACGCGAGCAGTACTTC
TRBV20-1	TRBJ2-3	-	-	CSASRDTQYF	TGCAGTGCTAGCCGAGATACGCAGTATTTT
TRBV27	TRBJ2-1	-	-	CASGVAAIYNEQFF	TGTGCCAGCGGAGTGGCCGCCATATACAATGAGCAGTTCTTC
TRBV5-4	TRBJ2-3	-	-	CASSLVTRPDTQYF	TGTGCCAGCAGCTTGGTGACTAGGCCAGATACGCAGTATTTT
TRBV7-2	TRBJ1-2	-	-	CASSPGHDVYGYTF	TGTGCCAGCAGCCCCGGACACGACGTCTATGGCTACACCTTC
TRBV7-2	TRBJ1-2	-	-	CASSLARGRGGGYTF	TGTGCCAGCAGCTTAGCTAGGGGCAGGGGTGGTGGCTACACCTTC
TRBV19	TRBJ2-1	-	-	CASSMDIYGTYNEQFF	TGTGCCAGTAGTATGGATATTTACGGGACATACAATGAGCAGTTCTTC
TRBV19	TRBJ1-4	-	-	CASNQGQGEKLFF	TGTGCCAGTAATCAGGGACAAGGGGAAAAACTGTTTTTT
TRBV5-4	TRBJ2-1	TRBD2	-	CASSSAGAPPGEQFF	TGTGCCAGCAGCTCAGCGGGGGCCCCCCCCGGGGAGCAGTTCTTC